What follows are 24 T cell receptor beta chains derived from one specimen sequenced in a study of blood T cell repertoires in COVID-19. Assay used: immunoSEQ multiplex PCR; TCRdb lists only in-frame clones, some missing. The sample consists of about 400,000 clones, about 89% of them appearing once. The source material was peripheral blood. The source of these receptors is a woman aged 30 to 39 with acute or convalescent COVID-19.

The chain has TRBV7-2 and TRBJ1-6, with D possibly matching TRBD1 (6 bases). V lost 8 bases and J lost 7, with 15 bases in between. The CDR3 has 14 amino acids. Germline CDR1 is SGHTA and CDR2 is FQGNSA. CDR3 in amino acids: CASQLLDRNSPLHF. The CDR3 nucleotides read TGTGCCAGCCAGCTTCTGGACAGAAATTCACCCCTCCACTTT.

The gene calls are TRBV7-9 and TRBJ2-1; 8 nucleotides agree with TRBD1. The ends lost 4 bases at V and 0 bases at J; junction bases unmatched: 5. Germline V gene lookup returns CDR1 SEHNR and CDR2 FQNEAQ (reference sequence). CDR3 length: 16 residues. The CDR3, as DNA: TGTGCCAGCAGCTCCGGACAGGGAAGCTCCTACAATGAGCAGTTCTTC. Its translation is CASSSGQGSSYNEQFF.

The genes are TRBV2 and TRBJ2-1; D unresolved. Germline V gene lookup returns CDR1 SNHLY and CDR2 FYNNEI. CDR3 length equals 12 residues. Between the trimmed V and J ends, which lost 7 bases and 0 bases, there was a span of 4 bases. The CDR3 here is CASTGSYNEQFF. The CDR3 DNA reads as TGTGCCAGCACAGGCTCCTACAATGAGCAGTTCTTC.

As regards this clone: Additional DNA sequences in this sample encode the identical CDR3. The chain joins TRBV11-2 to TRBJ2-1; possibly TRBD2 for D (6 bases). In germline, CDR1 is SGHAT, CDR2 FQNNGV. CDR3 size: 12 residues. The V gene lost 5 bases and the J gene lost 4 bases, with 6 bases spanning the gap. CDR3: CASSRGYNEQFF. DNA of the CDR3: TGTGCCAGCAGCCGGGGGTACAATGAGCAGTTCTTC. Using reference TRBV11-2 and TRBJ2-1 for the parts outside the CDR3, the full variable domain is EAGVAQSPRYKIIEKRQSVAFWCNPISGHATLYWYQQILGQGPKLLIQFQNNGVVDDSQLPKDRFSAERLKGVDSTLKIQPAKLEDSAVYLCASSRGYNEQFFGPGTRLTVL.

The chain carries TRBV9 and TRBJ1-1; possibly TRBD1 for D (5 bases). Trimming took 3 bases from V and 1 from J, leaving 13 bases between them. Germline V lookup: CDR1 SGDLS, CDR2 YYNGEE. This CDR3 spans 15 amino acids. CDR3 DNA: TGTGCCAGCAGCGACCCGGGACTTGCGAACACTGAAGCTTTCTTT. This codes for CASSDPGLANTEAFF.

The chain couples TRBV7-2 to TRBJ2-7, with D tentatively TRBD2 (7 bases). The CDR3 is 16 amino acids. Trimming shortened V by 3 bases and J by 3 bases, and 18 bases separated the two germline ends. Looked up from germline, CDR1 is SGHTA and CDR2 is FQGNSA. CDR3 nucleotide sequence: TGTGCCAGCAGCTTTTTCGCCGCGGGGGCGGGCTACGAGCAGTACTTC. This sequence encodes CASSFFAAGAGYEQYF.

The CDR3 loop is CASSGIRETQYF. CDR3 nucleotides: TGTGCCAGCAGTGGCATTCGGGAGACCCAGTACTTC. The rearrangement joins TRBV2 to TRBJ2-5; D gene uncertain. CDR1 is SNHLY and CDR2 is FYNNEI in the germline V gene. Between the trimmed V and J ends, which lost 4 bases and 5 bases, there was a span of 8 bases. The CDR3 spans 12 residues.

This clone is a singleton in its sample. V is TRBV6-2 or TRBV6-3 and J is TRBJ1-2, with D maybe TRBD1 (6 bases). V lost 5 bases to trimming and J lost 4 bases, with 14 bases between them. This CDR3 region has 14 residues. Germline V gives CDR1 MNHEY, CDR2 SVGEGT. In DNA, the CDR3 is TGTGCCAGCAGTGGCTACAGGGAGAGCTATGGCTACACCTTC. Its protein product is CASSGYRESYGYTF.

The chain is built from TRBV24-1 and TRBJ2-5; 10 nucleotides agree with TRBD1. There are 15 residues in the CDR3. V gave up 3 bases and J gave up 4 bases; unmatched junction bases: 4. Germline V gene data show CDR1 as KGHDR and CDR2 as SFDVKD. CDR3 sequence: CATSDPGQGVETQYF. The CDR3 coding sequence is TGTGCCACCAGTGATCCCGGACAGGGGGTAGAGACCCAGTACTTC.

The chain is built from TRBV5-4 and TRBJ1-2, with TRBD1 identical over 7 bases. V shed 4 bases, J shed 2 bases, and the junction held 8 bases outside the gene matches. Germline lookup yields CDR1 SGHNT and CDR2 YYREEE (reference sequence). The length of the CDR3 is 15 residues. DNA for the CDR3: TGTGCCAGCAGCCCCCGAGGGACAGAGAACTATGGCTACACCTTC. The encoded protein is CASSPRGTENYGYTF.

The rearrangement joins TRBV5-1 to TRBJ2-2, with 13 positions matching TRBD2. This CDR3 contains 17 residues. Germline V gene lookup returns CDR1 SGHRS and CDR2 YFSETQ. Trimming at V came to 4 bases and at J to 7 bases, leaving 10 bases not matched to a gene. CDR3 amino acids: CASSKPGTSGDIGELFF. The CDR3 DNA reads as TGCGCCAGCAGCAAACCCGGGACTAGCGGGGATATCGGGGAGCTGTTTTTT.

Notes on this clone: One end of the junction varies from germline; a read error may be responsible. This sequence joins TRBV7-9 and TRBJ2-5; 8 bases align to TRBD2. Germline loops: CDR1 SEHNR, CDR2 FQNEAQ (reference sequence). This CDR3 is 12 amino acids long. The CDR3 nucleotides are TGTGCCAGCAGCCCCAATAGCGGGGTAACCCACTTC. As protein: CASSPNSGVTHF.

This chain joins TRBV30 and TRBJ1-1; D may be TRBD1 (6 bases). V was pared by 4 bases and J by 0 bases, with 15 bases between. Per germline, CDR1 GTSNPN and CDR2 SVGIG (reference sequence). The CDR3 runs 15 residues. The CDR3: CAWIRDNNMNTEAFF. Written as DNA, the CDR3 is TGTGCCTGGATCCGGGACAACAACATGAACACTGAAGCTTTCTTT.

This clone was observed a single time. The rearrangement joins TRBV3-1 (or the pseudogene TRBV3-2) to TRBJ2-7; D perhaps matches TRBD2 (5 bases). The germline V gene encodes CDR1 LGHDT and CDR2 YNNKEL (reference sequence). Deletions cut 0 bases from V and 5 bases from J, with 11 bases between. This CDR3 comprises 14 residues. CDR3 loop: CASSQDSVGDEQYF. CDR3 DNA: TGTGCCAGCAGCCAAGATAGTGTGGGAGACGAGCAGTACTTC.

This chain joins TRBV29-1 and TRBJ2-3; D call uncertain. The CDR3 sequence is 12 residues long. CDR1 is SQVTM and CDR2 is ANQGSEA in the germline V gene. V gave up 6 bases and J gave up 4 bases, with 11 bases separating them. The CDR3 protein is CSVGSRADTQYF. In DNA form, the CDR3 reads TGCAGCGTCGGTTCAAGAGCAGATACGCAGTATTTT.

This clone was observed a single time. CDR3 residues: CAWSAQQGLSTEAFF. CDR3 sequence (DNA): TGTGCCTGGAGTGCCCAACAGGGTTTAAGCACTGAAGCTTTCTTT. The chain employs TRBV30 and TRBJ1-1; the D gene is possibly TRBD1 (6 bases). The V gene lost 1 base and the J gene lost 4 bases, with 16 bases spanning the gap. This CDR3 has 15 residues. Germline assignment: CDR1 GTSNPN and CDR2 SVGIG (reference sequence).

The V gene is TRBV5-4, the J gene TRBJ2-1; weak D call: TRBD1 (6 bases). This CDR3 has 12 residues. The germline V gene has CDR1 SGHNT and CDR2 YYREEE (reference sequence). The germline V and J ends were trimmed by 4 bases and 9 bases, with 11 bases remaining between them. This chain's CDR3 is CASSETGREQFF. The CDR3 nucleotides read TGTGCCAGCAGCGAGACAGGTCGTGAGCAGTTCTTC.

The V and J genes are TRBV28 and TRBJ2-7; 7 positions agree with TRBD2. The V and J ends lost 5 bases and 3 bases, in that order; junction bases with no gene match: 13. The CDR3 is made up of 16 amino acids. Germline V gene sequence: CDR1 MDHEN, CDR2 SYDVKM. The CDR3 here is CASSLRGGRGYYEQYF. The CDR3 DNA follows: TGTGCCAGCAGTCTCCGGGGTGGGCGGGGGTACTACGAGCAGTACTTC.

This clone was detected only once. V is TRBV28 and J is TRBJ1-1, with D maybe TRBD1 (5 bases). Trimming stripped 6 bases from V and 11 bases from J, with 13 bases between. Per the germline V gene, CDR1 is MDHEN and CDR2 is SYDVKM. CDR3 length equals 11 residues. CDR3 DNA: TGTGCCAGCAGCTATGACAGCCACGCTTTCTTT. Protein product: CASSYDSHAFF.

V usage is TRBV3-1 (or the pseudogene TRBV3-2) and J usage is TRBJ2-4, with D perhaps TRBD2 (5 bases). Germline V gene lookup returns CDR1 LGHDT and CDR2 YNNKEL (reference sequence). The CDR3 spans 13 residues. Trimming cost V 3 bases and J 5 bases, with 8 bases left between them. Written as DNA, the CDR3 is TGTGCCAGCAGCCATCTCGGGGAAAACATTCAGTACTTC. Protein product: CASSHLGENIQYF.

Here the CDR3 reads CASSLGEETQYF. The CDR3 DNA reads TGTGCCAGCAGCTTAGGGGAGGAGACCCAGTACTTC. The chain combines TRBV7-9 with TRBJ2-5; tentatively, D is TRBD2 (5 bases). CDR3 length: 12 residues. V was trimmed by 1 base and J by 5 bases, leaving 5 bases between them. Germline V gene data show CDR1 as SEHNR and CDR2 as FQNEAQ (reference sequence).

The gene calls are TRBV5-1 and TRBJ1-1; weak D call: TRBD1 (6 bases). CDR3 size: 18 residues. Germline lookup yields CDR1 SGHRS and CDR2 YFSETQ. Trimming took 0 bases from V and 0 from J, leaving 18 bases between them. CDR3 sequence: CASSLAGKGETMNTEAFF. DNA of the CDR3: TGCGCCAGCAGCTTGGCCGGGAAGGGGGAGACGATGAACACTGAAGCTTTCTTT. Combining the CDR3 with reference TRBV5-1 and TRBJ1-1 gives the whole variable domain KAGVTQTPRYLIKTRGQQVTLSCSPISGHRSVSWYQQTPGQGLQFLFEYFSETQRNKGNFPGRFSGRQFSNSRSEMNVSTLELGDSALYLCASSLAGKGETMNTEAFFGQGTRLTVV.

The CDR3 is CASSLGLDADTQYF. In nucleotides, the CDR3 is TGCGCCAGCAGCCTGGGACTAGATGCAGATACGCAGTATTTT. The J gene is TRBJ2-3, the V gene TRBV5-1, with 8 positions matching TRBD2. The germline V gene encodes CDR1 SGHRS and CDR2 YFSETQ. The CDR3 length is 14 residues. After removal of 4 bases from V and 4 bases from J, the junction contained 5 bases not matched to a gene.

V is TRBV2 and J is TRBJ1-2; possible D gene TRBD1, 5 bases. This CDR3 is built from 14 residues. Trimming took off 6 bases at V and 7 bases at J, with 18 bases between the two ends. Per the germline V gene, CDR1 is SNHLY and CDR2 is FYNNEI. The CDR3 here is CASRRRGPPLGYTF. The DNA for the CDR3 is TGTGCCAGCAGGAGGAGGGGACCGCCCCTTGGCTACACCTTC.